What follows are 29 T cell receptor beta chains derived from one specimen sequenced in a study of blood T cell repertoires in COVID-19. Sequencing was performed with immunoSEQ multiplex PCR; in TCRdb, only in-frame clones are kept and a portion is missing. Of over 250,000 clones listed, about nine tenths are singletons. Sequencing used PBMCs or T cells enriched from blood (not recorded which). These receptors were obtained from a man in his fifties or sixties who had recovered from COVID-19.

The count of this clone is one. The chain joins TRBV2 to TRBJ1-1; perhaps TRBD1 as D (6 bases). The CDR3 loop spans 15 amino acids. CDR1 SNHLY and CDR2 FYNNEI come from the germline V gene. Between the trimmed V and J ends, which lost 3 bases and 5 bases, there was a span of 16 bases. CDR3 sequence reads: CASSENRVGGTEAFF. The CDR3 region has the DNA TGTGCCAGCAGTGAGAACAGGGTAGGAGGTACTGAAGCTTTCTTT.

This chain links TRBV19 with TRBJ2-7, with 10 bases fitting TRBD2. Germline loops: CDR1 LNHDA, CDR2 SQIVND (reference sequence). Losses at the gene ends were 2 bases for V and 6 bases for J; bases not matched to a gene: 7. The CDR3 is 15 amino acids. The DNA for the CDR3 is TGTGCCAGTAGTATAACCGGGACTAGCGTGCGCGAGCAGTACTTC. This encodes CASSITGTSVREQYF.

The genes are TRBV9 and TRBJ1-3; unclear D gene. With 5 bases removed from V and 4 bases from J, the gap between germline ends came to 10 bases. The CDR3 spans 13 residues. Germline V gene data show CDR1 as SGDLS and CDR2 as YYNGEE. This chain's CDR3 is CASSGVPGNTIYF. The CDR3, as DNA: TGTGCCAGCAGTGGAGTTCCAGGAAACACCATATATTTT.

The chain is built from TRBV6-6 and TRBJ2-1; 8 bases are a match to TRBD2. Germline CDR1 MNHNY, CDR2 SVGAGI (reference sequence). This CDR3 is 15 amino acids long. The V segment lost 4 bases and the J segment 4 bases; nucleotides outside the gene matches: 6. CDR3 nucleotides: TGTGCCAGCAGTTTCTTACTAGCGGATTACAATGAGCAGTTCTTC. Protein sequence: CASSFLLADYNEQFF.

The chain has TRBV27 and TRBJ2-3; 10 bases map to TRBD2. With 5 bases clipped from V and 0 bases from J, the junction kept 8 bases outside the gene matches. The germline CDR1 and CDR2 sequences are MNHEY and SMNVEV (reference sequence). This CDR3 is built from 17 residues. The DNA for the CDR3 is TGTGCCAGCAGTCCCCTACCGGGACTAGCGAGCACAGATACGCAGTATTTT. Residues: CASSPLPGLASTDTQYF.

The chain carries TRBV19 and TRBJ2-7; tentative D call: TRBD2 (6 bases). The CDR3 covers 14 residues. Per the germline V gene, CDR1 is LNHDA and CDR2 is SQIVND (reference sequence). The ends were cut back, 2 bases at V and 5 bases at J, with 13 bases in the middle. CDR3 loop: CASSIRAGSHEQYF. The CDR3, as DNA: TGTGCCAGTAGTATAAGAGCGGGTTCCCACGAGCAGTACTTC.

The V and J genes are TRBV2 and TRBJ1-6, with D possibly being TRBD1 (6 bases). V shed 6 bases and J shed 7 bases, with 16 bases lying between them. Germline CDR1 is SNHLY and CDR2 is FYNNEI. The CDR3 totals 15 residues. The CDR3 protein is CASSDDRSRNSPLHF. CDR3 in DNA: TGTGCCAGCAGCGATGACAGGAGCCGAAATTCACCCCTCCACTTT.

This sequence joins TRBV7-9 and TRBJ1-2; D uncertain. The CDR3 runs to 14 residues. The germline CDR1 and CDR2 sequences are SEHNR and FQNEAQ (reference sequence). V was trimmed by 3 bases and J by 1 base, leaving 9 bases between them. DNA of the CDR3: TGTGCCAGCAGCTTGGAGGGCCTTAACTATGGCTACACCTTC. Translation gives CASSLEGLNYGYTF.

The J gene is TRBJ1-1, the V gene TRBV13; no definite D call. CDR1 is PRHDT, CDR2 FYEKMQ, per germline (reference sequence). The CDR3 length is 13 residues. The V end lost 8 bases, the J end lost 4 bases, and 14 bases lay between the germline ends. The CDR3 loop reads CASSNGVVTEAFF. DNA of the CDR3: TGTGCCAGCTCCAACGGGGTGGTCACTGAAGCTTTCTTT.

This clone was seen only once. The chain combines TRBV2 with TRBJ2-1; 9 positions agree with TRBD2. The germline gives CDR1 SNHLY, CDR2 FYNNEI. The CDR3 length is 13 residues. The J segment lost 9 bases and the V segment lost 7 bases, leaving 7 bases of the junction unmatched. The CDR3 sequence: CASNGGGAGEQFF. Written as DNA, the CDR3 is TGTGCCAGCAATGGCGGGGGGGCCGGTGAGCAGTTCTTC.

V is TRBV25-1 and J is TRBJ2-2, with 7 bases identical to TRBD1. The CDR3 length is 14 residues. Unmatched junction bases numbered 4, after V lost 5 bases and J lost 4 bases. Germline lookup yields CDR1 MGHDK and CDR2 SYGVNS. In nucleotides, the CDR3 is TGTGCCAGCAGTTGGGACAGAACCACCGGGGAGCTGTTTTTT. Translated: CASSWDRTTGELFF.

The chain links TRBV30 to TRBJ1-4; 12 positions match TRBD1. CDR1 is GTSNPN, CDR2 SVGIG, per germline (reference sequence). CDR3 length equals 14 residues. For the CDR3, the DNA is TGTGCTTCTAAACCGGGACAGGGGGCCGAAAAACTGTTTTTT. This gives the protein CASKPGQGAEKLFF.

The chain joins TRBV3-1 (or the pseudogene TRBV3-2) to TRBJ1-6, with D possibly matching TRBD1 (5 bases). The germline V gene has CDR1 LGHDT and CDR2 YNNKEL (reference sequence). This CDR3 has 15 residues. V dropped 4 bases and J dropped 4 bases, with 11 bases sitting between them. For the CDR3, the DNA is TGTGCCAGCAGCCTGGGGGGTCTTTATAATTCACCCCTCCACTTT. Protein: CASSLGGLYNSPLHF.

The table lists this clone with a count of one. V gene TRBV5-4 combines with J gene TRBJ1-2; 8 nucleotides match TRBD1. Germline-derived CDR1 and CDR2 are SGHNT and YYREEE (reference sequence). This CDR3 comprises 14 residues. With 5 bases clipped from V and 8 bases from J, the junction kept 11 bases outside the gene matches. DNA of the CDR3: TGTGCCAGCAGTACCGGGGGACAGGTCCTGGGCTACACCTTC. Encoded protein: CASSTGGQVLGYTF.

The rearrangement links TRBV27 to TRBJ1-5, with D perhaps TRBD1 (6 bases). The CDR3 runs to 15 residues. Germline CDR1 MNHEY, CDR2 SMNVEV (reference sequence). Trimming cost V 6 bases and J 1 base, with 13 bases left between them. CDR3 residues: CASRSTGTSNQPQHF. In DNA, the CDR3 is TGTGCCAGCAGATCCACAGGGACGAGCAATCAGCCCCAGCATTTT.

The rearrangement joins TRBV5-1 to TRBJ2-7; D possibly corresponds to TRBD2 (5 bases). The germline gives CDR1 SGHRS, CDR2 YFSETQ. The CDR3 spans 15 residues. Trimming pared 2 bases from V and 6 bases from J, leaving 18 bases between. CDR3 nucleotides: TGCGCCAGCAGCTTCAGTGCGAGGACTGCAGGCGAGCAGTACTTC. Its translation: CASSFSARTAGEQYF.

DNA of the CDR3: TGTGCCAGCAGCCTCCGACAGGGGGGTGTGGAGACCCAGTACTTC. This codes for CASSLRQGGVETQYF. This chain connects TRBV3-1 (or the pseudogene TRBV3-2) to TRBJ2-5; 9 nucleotides align to TRBD1. V lost 4 bases, J lost 5 bases, and 8 bases stayed unmatched. The CDR3 loop spans 15 amino acids. The germline gives CDR1 LGHDT, CDR2 YNNKEL (reference sequence).

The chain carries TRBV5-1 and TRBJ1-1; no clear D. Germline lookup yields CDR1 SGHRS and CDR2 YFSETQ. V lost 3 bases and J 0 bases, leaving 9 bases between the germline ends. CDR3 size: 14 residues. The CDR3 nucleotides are TGCGCCAGCAGCTCCAACTCGGTGAACACTGAAGCTTTCTTT. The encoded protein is CASSSNSVNTEAFF. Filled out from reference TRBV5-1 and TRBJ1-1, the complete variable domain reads KAGVTQTPRYLIKTRGQQVTLSCSPISGHRSVSWYQQTPGQGLQFLFEYFSETQRNKGNFPGRFSGRQFSNSRSEMNVSTLELGDSALYLCASSSNSVNTEAFFGQGTRLTVV.

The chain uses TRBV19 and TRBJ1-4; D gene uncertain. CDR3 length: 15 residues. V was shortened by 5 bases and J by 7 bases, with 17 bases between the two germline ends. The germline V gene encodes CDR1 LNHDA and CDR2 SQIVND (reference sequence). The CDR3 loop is CASSLIQPYPEKLFF. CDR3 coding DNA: TGTGCCAGTAGTTTGATACAGCCTTATCCTGAAAAACTGTTTTTT.

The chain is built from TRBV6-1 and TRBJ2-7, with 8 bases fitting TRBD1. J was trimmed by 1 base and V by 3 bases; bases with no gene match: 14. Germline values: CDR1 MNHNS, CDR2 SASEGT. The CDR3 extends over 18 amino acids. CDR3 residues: CASSDITGTGRHSYEQYF. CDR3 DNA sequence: TGTGCCAGCAGTGACATAACCGGGACAGGAAGGCATTCCTACGAGCAGTACTTC.

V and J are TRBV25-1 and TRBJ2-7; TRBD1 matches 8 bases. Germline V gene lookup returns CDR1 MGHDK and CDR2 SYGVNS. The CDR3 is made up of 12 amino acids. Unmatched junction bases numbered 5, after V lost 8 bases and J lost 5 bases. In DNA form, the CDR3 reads TGTGCCAGCGGAGACAGGGGTGACGAGCAGTACTTC. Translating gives CASGDRGDEQYF.

The CDR3 is CASSSYYDYGYTF. The DNA of the CDR3 is TGTGCCAGCAGCTCTTACTACGACTATGGCTACACCTTC. This chain connects TRBV7-2 to TRBJ1-2; D is ambiguous. Trimming left V 4 bases short and J 3 bases short, with 9 bases between. The length of the CDR3 is 13 residues. Germline CDR1 is SGHTA and CDR2 is FQGNSA. Using reference TRBV7-2 and TRBJ1-2 for the parts outside the CDR3, the full variable domain is GAGVSQSPSNKVTEKGKDVELRCDPISGHTALYWYRQSLGQGLEFLIYFQGNSAPDKSGLPSDRFSAERTGGSVSTLTIQRTQQEDSAVYLCASSSYYDYGYTFGSGTRLTVV.

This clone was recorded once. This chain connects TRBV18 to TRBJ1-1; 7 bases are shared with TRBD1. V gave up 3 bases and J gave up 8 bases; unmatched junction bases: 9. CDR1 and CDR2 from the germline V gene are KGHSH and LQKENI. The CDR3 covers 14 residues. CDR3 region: CASSPYETGTEAFF. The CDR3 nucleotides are TGTGCCAGCTCACCCTATGAGACAGGGACCGAAGCTTTCTTT. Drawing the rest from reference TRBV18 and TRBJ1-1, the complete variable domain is NAGVMQNPRHLVRRRGQEARLRCSPMKGHSHVYWYRQLPEEGLKFMVYLQKENIIDESGMPKERFSAEFPKEGPSILRIQQVVRGDSAAYFCASSPYETGTEAFFGQGTRLTVV.

CDR3 bases: TGTGCCAGCAGCATGAATAGGGGCTCTGGAAACACCATATATTTT. Its translation: CASSMNRGSGNTIYF. J is TRBJ1-3 and V is TRBV21-1; TRBD1 is the table's D call and was not checked against the DNA. TRBV21-1 is reported as a pseudogene. CDR3 length: 15 residues.

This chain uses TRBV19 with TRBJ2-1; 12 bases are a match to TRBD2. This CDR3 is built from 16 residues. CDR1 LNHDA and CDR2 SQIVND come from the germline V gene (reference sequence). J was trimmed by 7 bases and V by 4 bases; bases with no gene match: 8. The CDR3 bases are TGTGCCAGTAGTAGGGAGACTAGCGGGGGTAGAAATGAGCAGTTCTTC. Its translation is CASSRETSGGRNEQFF. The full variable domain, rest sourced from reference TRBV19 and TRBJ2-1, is DGGITQSPKYLFRKEGQNVTLSCEQNLNHDAMYWYRQDPGQGLRLIYYSQIVNDFQKGDIAEGYSVSREKKESFPLTVTSAQKNPTAFYLCASSRETSGGRNEQFFGPGTRLTVL.

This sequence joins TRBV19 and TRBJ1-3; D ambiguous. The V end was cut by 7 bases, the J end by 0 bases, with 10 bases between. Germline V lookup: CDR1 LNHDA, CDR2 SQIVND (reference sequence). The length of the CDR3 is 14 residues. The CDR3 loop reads CASKAGSSGNTIYF. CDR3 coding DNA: TGTGCCAGTAAGGCGGGGTCCTCTGGAAACACCATATATTTT.

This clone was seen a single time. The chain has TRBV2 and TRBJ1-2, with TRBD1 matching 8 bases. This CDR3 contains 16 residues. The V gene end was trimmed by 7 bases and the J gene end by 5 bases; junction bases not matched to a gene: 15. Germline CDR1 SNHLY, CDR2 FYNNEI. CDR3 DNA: TGTGCCAGCACTCCTCTTGGGACAGGTGGAATGTATGGCTACACCTTC. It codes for CASTPLGTGGMYGYTF.

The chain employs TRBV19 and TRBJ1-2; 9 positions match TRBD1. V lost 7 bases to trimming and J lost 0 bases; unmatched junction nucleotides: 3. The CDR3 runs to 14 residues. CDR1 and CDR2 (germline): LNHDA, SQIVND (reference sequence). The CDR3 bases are TGTGCCAGTACCGGACAGGGGTCTAACTATGGCTACACCTTC. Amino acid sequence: CASTGQGSNYGYTF.

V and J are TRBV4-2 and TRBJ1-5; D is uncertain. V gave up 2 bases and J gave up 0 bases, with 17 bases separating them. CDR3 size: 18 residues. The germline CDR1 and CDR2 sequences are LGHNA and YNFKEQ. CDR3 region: CASSQLIAGDYSNQPQHF. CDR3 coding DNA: TGTGCCAGCAGCCAACTTATCGCCGGGGATTATAGCAATCAGCCCCAGCATTTT.